This TCR beta chain appears in the sequencing data of a study of cytomegalovirus exposure and HLA in healthy donors. The CDR3 is 14 residues long. With 1 base removed from V and 4 bases from J, the gap between germline ends came to 10 bases. Germline V gene sequence: CDR1 SGHVS, CDR2 FQNEAQ. With 60 Vbeta and 13 Jbeta primers, the PCR was carried out. Profiled with immunoSEQ multiplex PCR; TCRdb holds only in-frame clones, not every one. In the table there are about 170,000 clones, around 80% of which are singletons. General study points: HLA alleles showed associations with 15,000 to 20,000 TCR beta sequences in a later analysis, at a 0.05 false discovery rate. The authors later found TCR association rates varying by HLA locus, with DRB1 most and HLA-C fewest. Most sequenced TCRs were rare (though some public TCRs occurred in many donors).

As to this clone: What it binds is unknown.

Sequenced: PBMCs. This receptor was taken from a woman aged 45-65 years in good health and CMV-seropositive. The chain uses TRBV7-8 and TRBJ1-2; D ambiguous. For the CDR3, the DNA is TGTGCCAGCAGCTTAGGGGCCGAGATCTATGGCTACACCTTC. Its protein is CASSLGAEIYGYTF.